The 23 T cell receptor beta chains reported below all come from one sample, sequenced in a study of T cell repertoires in cytomegalovirus infection (dated by TCRdb to the late 2010s). The sample's treatment or condition, from its label and the paper: in vitro stimulation with specific CMV peptide epitopes to enrich CMV-specific T cells. Their antigen targets remain unknown. The sample was run on an Illumina HiSeq 1500. TCRdb itself trimmed the public reads at Q25 with fastp, ran MiXCR and retained productive beta chains. Every distinct CDR3 protein forms one entry, paired with its most common genes and DNA. The sample yields hundreds of thousands of distinct CDR3 sequences; 40% to 50% were counted once. The biggest ten clones account for around 45% of the sample. Sequenced material: cultured PBMCs, taken from culture after CMV antigen stimulation. These receptor sequences come from a human donor in good health (CMV status not recorded). Some clones in this sample may be carry-over from other donors' samples.

The genes are TRBV19 and TRBJ2-4, with 8 bases aligning to TRBD1. Germline CDR1 is LNHDA and CDR2 is SQIVND (reference sequence). Trimming cost V 5 bases and J 0 bases; bases outside gene matches: 6. The CDR3 totals 16 residues. The DNA of the CDR3 is TGTGCCAGTAGTGAAGACAGGGGCCCAGCCAAAAACATTCAGTACTTC. Translation: CASSEDRGPAKNIQYF.

This clonotype came up a few times. V usage is TRBV7-2 and J usage is TRBJ1-3; D remains ambiguous. Germline V CDR1 and CDR2: SGHTA, FQGNSA. Between the trimmed V and J ends, which lost 0 bases and 8 bases, there was a span of 14 bases. The CDR3 is 15 amino acids. CDR3 residues: CASSLALRVGHTIYF. The DNA of the CDR3 is TGTGCCAGCAGCTTAGCCCTGAGGGTCGGTCACACCATATATTTT.

There are a few counts of this clonotype. V gene TRBV28 combines with J gene TRBJ2-2; 7 bases align to TRBD2. Trimming removed 6 bases from V and 3 bases from J; junction bases left unmatched: 7. The germline gives CDR1 MDHEN, CDR2 SYDVKM. This CDR3 is built from 15 residues. The CDR3 spells CASSSGGSDTGELFF. The CDR3 DNA sequence: TGTGCCAGCAGCTCGGGGGGATCGGACACCGGGGAGCTGTTTTTT. The full variable domain, rest sourced from reference TRBV28 and TRBJ2-2, is DVKVTQSSRYLVKRTGEKVFLECVQDMDHENMFWYRQDPGLGLRLIYFSYDVKMKEKGDIPEGYSVSREKKERFSLILESASTNQTSMYLCASSSGGSDTGELFFGEGSRLTVL.

J is TRBJ1-2 and V is TRBV12-5; weak D call: TRBD1 (5 bases). The germline gives CDR1 LGHNT, CDR2 FRNRAP. Trimming pared 7 bases from V and 3 bases from J, leaving 12 bases between. This CDR3 has 13 residues. The CDR3 DNA sequence: TGTGCTAGTGCCCTTGACAGTTACTATGGCTACACCTTC. Translated: CASALDSYYGYTF.

This clonotype showed up just a few times. The V gene is TRBV7-9, the J gene TRBJ2-5; the match to TRBD1 covers 8 bases. The CDR3 runs 18 residues. J was trimmed by 1 base and V by 2 bases; bases with no gene match: 12. Germline values: CDR1 SEHNR, CDR2 FQNEAQ (reference sequence). CDR3: CASSLTIWTGKAQETQYF. The CDR3 DNA follows: TGTGCCAGCAGCTTAACAATTTGGACAGGGAAAGCCCAAGAGACCCAGTACTTC.

This sequence joins TRBV2 and TRBJ2-2, with D unclear. V shed 11 bases and J shed 8 bases, with 12 bases lying between them. Germline CDR1 reads SNHLY; CDR2 reads FYNNEI. CDR3 length equals 11 residues. CDR3 loop: CASLGGGELFF. The CDR3 DNA reads TGTGCCTCCCTGGGTGGAGGGGAGCTGTTTTTT.

Remarks on this clonotype: One end of the junction fails to match germline, which may point to a read error. V gene TRBV7-2 combines with J gene TRBJ2-7; a weak D match, TRBD2 (5 bases). Germline V gene data show CDR1 as SGHTA and CDR2 as FQGNSA. The CDR3 covers 12 residues. CDR3 residues: CASSSDTRRKHF. The CDR3 nucleotides are TGTGCCAGCAGCTCAGATACCAGGAGGAAGCACTTC.

The rearrangement uses TRBV5-4 and TRBJ1-5; D is unclear. This CDR3 comprises 20 residues. Trimming removed 6 bases from V and 1 base from J, with 29 bases in between. The V gene's germline CDR1 is SGHNT and CDR2 YYREEE (reference sequence). CDR3 DNA sequence: TGTGCCAGCATCATCTCAATCCCCCCAGAACAGTGGAGGAGCAATCAGCCCCAGCATTTT. It yields the protein CASIISIPPEQWRSNQPQHF.

There are a few counts of this clonotype. The chain employs TRBV12-3 or TRBV12-4 and TRBJ2-1; tentatively, D is TRBD1 or TRBD2 (6 bases each). V dropped 7 bases and J dropped 6 bases, with 16 bases sitting between them. This CDR3 is built from 14 residues. The CDR3 spells CASTLWGARNEQFF. CDR3 sequence (DNA): TGTGCCAGCACCTTATGGGGGGCCCGCAATGAGCAGTTCTTC.

The genes are TRBV29-1 and TRBJ2-5; 12 positions agree with TRBD2. J lost 6 bases, V lost 0 bases, and 11 bases had no gene match. CDR3 size: 17 residues. Germline CDR1 SQVTM, CDR2 ANQGSEA. CDR3 in amino acids: CSVEDFKLAGGSKTQYF. The CDR3 DNA is TGCAGCGTTGAAGATTTCAAACTAGCGGGAGGATCGAAGACCCAGTACTTC. The full variable domain, its missing parts supplied by reference TRBV29-1 and TRBJ2-5, is SAVISQKPSRDICQRGTSLTIQCQVDSQVTMMFWYRQQPGQSLTLIATANQGSEATYESGFVIDKFPISRPNLTFSTLTVSNMSPEDSSIYLCSVEDFKLAGGSKTQYFGPGTRLLVL.

This sequence joins TRBV6-5 and TRBJ2-2; TRBD2 matches 12 bases. Trimming cost V 8 bases and J 4 bases; bases outside gene matches: 17. This CDR3 has 19 residues. Germline V lookup: CDR1 MNHEY, CDR2 SVGAGI. CDR3 sequence reads: CASRRRTSGVIGSTGELFF. The CDR3 region has the DNA TGTGCCAGCCGGCGCCGGACTAGCGGGGTAATCGGGTCCACCGGGGAGCTGTTTTTT.

The chain has TRBV10-2 and TRBJ2-7; 11 bases fit TRBD2. The CDR3 totals 15 residues. J gave up 4 bases and V 3 bases, and 5 bases lay outside the gene matches. Germline CDR1 and CDR2: WSHSY and SAAADI. The CDR3 DNA sequence: TGCGCCAGCAGTGATCTACTAGCGGGAGTGTACGAGCAGTACTTC. Its protein is CASSDLLAGVYEQYF.

Only a few counts were recorded for this clonotype. This chain joins TRBV12-3 or TRBV12-4 and TRBJ1-5, with TRBD1 as a possible D gene (6 bases). V was cut by 4 bases and J by 5 bases, with 12 bases left in between. CDR3 length: 14 residues. This CDR3 is CASSSGEADQPQHF. The DNA for the CDR3 is TGTGCCAGCAGTTCAGGGGAGGCAGATCAGCCCCAGCATTTT.

This clonotype appeared a few times. J is TRBJ2-1 and V is TRBV10-2; TRBD2 aligns across 11 bases. The V and J ends lost 3 bases and 5 bases, in that order; junction bases with no gene match: 3. This CDR3 is 15 amino acids long. The germline CDR1 and CDR2 sequences are WSHSY and SAAADI. CDR3 nucleotides: TGCGCCAGCAGTGAAATAGCGGGAGGGAACAATGAGCAGTTCTTC. Amino acids: CASSEIAGGNNEQFF.

The chain recombines TRBV3-1 with TRBJ2-7, with D tentatively TRBD2 (5 bases). The germline gives CDR1 LGHDT, CDR2 YNNKEL (reference sequence). This CDR3 has 15 amino acids. V lost 0 bases and J lost 7, with 16 bases in between. CDR3 in DNA: TGTGCCAGCAGCCAAGATGTGCACCCCTCGGGGGAGCAGTACTTC. Amino acid sequence: CASSQDVHPSGEQYF.

The J gene is TRBJ1-1, the V gene TRBV20-1, with D maybe TRBD1 (6 bases). The CDR3 is made up of 19 amino acids. Germline assignment: CDR1 DFQATT and CDR2 SNEGSKA (reference sequence). Trimming cost V 0 bases and J 3 bases, with 26 bases left between them. CDR3 coding DNA: TGCAGTGCTAGAGATCTCGGGGGGCAACTAGGTCGGCCCTACACTGAAGCTTTCTTT. Translating gives CSARDLGGQLGRPYTEAFF.

V is TRBV2 and J is TRBJ1-1, with D possibly matching TRBD1 (5 bases). Trimming removed 8 bases at V and 8 bases at J, with 18 bases between. Germline-derived CDR1 and CDR2 are SNHLY and FYNNEI. This CDR3 is 13 amino acids long. The CDR3 nucleotides are TGTGCCAGCTTCAGGGAATCGAACGCCGAAGCTTTCTTT. This encodes CASFRESNAEAFF.

The chain links TRBV4-3 to TRBJ2-1; D might be TRBD2 (6 bases). V lost 1 base and J 9 bases, leaving 22 bases between the germline ends. The germline CDR1 and CDR2 sequences are LGHNA and YSLEER. The CDR3 is made up of 17 amino acids. CDR3 sequence (DNA): TGCGCCAGCAGCCAAGGGCCCGGGGGTCCGAGGGAGAGTGAGCAGTTCTTC. This encodes CASSQGPGGPRESEQFF.

The V call is TRBV7-2, the J call TRBJ2-7; a weak D match, TRBD1 (6 bases). Germline values: CDR1 SGHTA, CDR2 FQGNSA. V shed 4 bases and J shed 5 bases, with 12 bases lying between them. The CDR3 spans 13 residues. For the CDR3, the DNA is TGTGCCAGCAGCTCCTCACAGGGCAACGAGCAGTACTTC. Residues: CASSSSQGNEQYF.

This clonotype was seen more than once but under ten times. The J gene is TRBJ2-7, the V gene TRBV7-2; 9 bases are a match to TRBD2. CDR3 length: 15 amino acids. V shed 1 base and J 3 bases; nucleotides not matched to a gene: 4. Germline CDR1 reads SGHTA; CDR2 reads FQGNSA. For the CDR3, the DNA is TGTGCCAGCAGCTTAGATGCGGGGGGGTTCTACGAGCAGTACTTC. It encodes CASSLDAGGFYEQYF.

The genes are TRBV4-1 and TRBJ2-6, with 9 bases aligning to TRBD1. The germline gives CDR1 MGHRA, CDR2 YSYEKL. The ends lost 4 bases at V and 2 bases at J; junction bases unmatched: 6. The CDR3 runs 17 residues. DNA of the CDR3: TGCGCCAGCAGCCCGGACAGGGGTTGGACTGGGGCCAACGTCCTGACTTTC. Translated: CASSPDRGWTGANVLTF.

The chain carries TRBV27 and TRBJ2-3; D is possibly TRBD2 (6 bases). The CDR3 is 18 residues long. Deletions cut 0 bases from V and 6 bases from J, with 22 bases between. Germline V gene data show CDR1 as MNHEY and CDR2 as SMNVEV (reference sequence). The CDR3 spells CASSLSPGVGLSYDTQYF. The CDR3 region has the DNA TGTGCCAGCAGTTTATCGCCCGGGGTGGGACTGAGCTACGATACGCAGTATTTT.

The V gene is TRBV29-1, the J gene TRBJ2-3; D is unresolved. The germline V gene encodes CDR1 SQVTM and CDR2 ANQGSEA. Trimming took 1 base from V and 2 from J, leaving 7 bases between them. The CDR3 sequence is 13 residues long. The CDR3 region has the DNA TGCAGCGTTGAAGGCGGCCTCACAGATACGCAGTATTTT. Translating gives CSVEGGLTDTQYF.